This TCR beta chain is drawn from a study of regulatory T cells in long-lasting Graves disease. Findings of the study overall: Newly diagnosed Graves' patients exceeded persistent ones in TCR diversity. A greater number of public clonotypes (under 3,000) was shared by persistent patients than by new patients (around 1,000).

The TCR beta library used iRepertoire HTBI primers with Arm-PCR amplification of CDR3. One entry per CDR3 protein results from TCRdb running MiXCR on the multiplex PCR reads. The sample yields 400,000 to 500,000 distinct CDR3 sequences, over 15% seen once. As for time point: newly diagnosed GD, antithyroid drugs for less than 3 months. Extracted RNA from PBMCs served as the source of the TCR library. EDTA tubes received roughly 9.7 milliliters of drawn peripheral blood. As concerns this clonotype: Its antigen is not identified. It may be a read error: a sequence one base away is much more abundant.

The same sample was also studied in work on T cells in Graves' hyperthyroidism and ophthalmopathy. That study adds: RT-PCR in the first round (using the HTBI primer set) targeted the TCR CDR3.

Sequencing was performed on peripheral blood mononuclear cells (PBMCs), taken at new diagnosis, from a patient treated with antithyroid drugs. The sequence was obtained from a woman between 18 and 29 years old with Graves disease.

In DNA form, the CDR3 reads TGTGCCAGCAGCTCCTTAGCCTCCTACGAGCAGTTCTTC. This codes for CASSSLASYEQFF. The chain employs TRBV11-1 and TRBJ2-1, with no clear D. Germline assignment: CDR1 SGHAT and CDR2 FQDESV (reference sequence). Trimming took off 4 bases at V and 10 bases at J, with 14 bases between the two ends. The CDR3 spans 13 residues.